Below, 23 T cell receptor beta chains from the same sample are listed, as sequenced in a study of T cells in localized non-small cell lung cancer. Sequenced by immunoSEQ multiplex PCR; TCRdb stores in-frame clones only, minus some. The table records about 24,000 clones, less than 90% of them present only once. The material sequenced was peripheral blood, taken before any cancer treatment. These TCRs come from a male donor older than 55 with stage I squamous cell lung carcinoma.

V and J are TRBV5-1 and TRBJ1-5; the D is unclear. The CDR3 totals 15 residues. The germline CDR1 and CDR2 sequences are SGHRS and YFSETQ. Between the trimmed V and J ends, which lost 0 bases and 3 bases, there was a span of 10 bases. CDR3 residues: CASSLGVGFNQPQHF. The DNA for the CDR3 is TGCGCCAGCAGCTTGGGAGTGGGGTTCAATCAGCCCCAGCATTTT.

The chain is built from TRBV14 and TRBJ2-7; D is uncertain. CDR3 length: 9 residues. CDR1 is SGHDN and CDR2 is FVKESK in the germline V gene. Deletions cut 8 bases from V and 6 bases from J, with 5 bases between. The CDR3 coding sequence is TGTGCCAGCCCACCCGAGCAGTACTTC. Its translation: CASPPEQYF.

This chain uses TRBV7-2 with TRBJ2-1; possible D gene TRBD2, 6 bases. The CDR3 sequence is 15 residues long. V was cut by 3 bases and J by 4 bases, with 13 bases left in between. Germline V gene lookup returns CDR1 SGHTA and CDR2 FQGNSA. The CDR3 is CASSLEGRTYNEQFF. The CDR3, as DNA: TGTGCCAGCAGCTTGGAGGGGCGTACATACAATGAGCAGTTCTTC. Supplemented by reference TRBV7-2 and TRBJ2-1, the full variable domain reads GAGVSQSPSNKVTEKGKDVELRCDPISGHTALYWYRQSLGQGLEFLIYFQGNSAPDKSGLPSDRFSAERTGGSVSTLTIQRTQQEDSAVYLCASSLEGRTYNEQFFGPGTRLTVL.

The V call is TRBV11-3, the J call TRBJ1-1; D is possibly TRBD1 (5 bases). The CDR3 has 15 amino acids. Trimming shortened V by 5 bases and J by 1 base, and 14 bases separated the two germline ends. Germline V gene data show CDR1 as SGHNT and CDR2 as YENEEA. CDR3 in DNA: TGTGCCAGCAGCCCGGACGGGGGGGGGAACACTGAAGCTTTCTTT. The encoded protein is CASSPDGGGNTEAFF.

The rearrangement links TRBV6-5 to TRBJ1-2; D is unresolved. This CDR3 has 14 residues. V gave up 7 bases and J gave up 4 bases, with 16 bases separating them. CDR1 MNHEY and CDR2 SVGAGI come from the germline V gene. This CDR3 is CASILVESLYGYTF. The CDR3 DNA follows: TGTGCCAGCATACTCGTGGAGTCTCTCTATGGCTACACCTTC.

The chain employs TRBV18 and TRBJ2-1, with 7 positions matching TRBD2. Germline loops: CDR1 KGHSH, CDR2 LQKENI. J lost 5 bases, V lost 3 bases, and 4 bases had no gene match. CDR3 length: 14 residues. The CDR3 DNA reads as TGTGCCAGCTCACCCCGGGGAGGGGACAATGAGCAGTTCTTC. This sequence encodes CASSPRGGDNEQFF.

The chain joins TRBV7-2 to TRBJ2-7; 9 nucleotides line up with TRBD1. The V and J ends lost 5 bases and 3 bases, in that order; junction bases with no gene match: 8. Germline V gives CDR1 SGHTA, CDR2 FQGNSA. There are 15 residues in the CDR3. The CDR3 region has the DNA TGTGCCAGCAGCCAAATCTGGGGACAGGGCTACGAGCAGTACTTC. This codes for CASSQIWGQGYEQYF.

This clone is a singleton in its sample. The gene calls are TRBV5-4 and TRBJ1-1; possible D gene TRBD1, 5 bases. Trimming left V 4 bases short and J 4 bases short, with 14 bases between. The germline V gene has CDR1 SGHNT and CDR2 YYREEE (reference sequence). This CDR3 has 14 amino acids. The CDR3 loop reads CASSPRVGATEAFF. The CDR3 DNA reads TGTGCCAGCAGCCCCCGTGTAGGGGCCACTGAAGCTTTCTTT.

The chain employs TRBV7-9 and TRBJ2-2, with D possibly being TRBD2 (6 bases). Trimming removed 4 bases at V and 4 bases at J, with 19 bases between. The CDR3 is 17 amino acids. Germline-derived CDR1 and CDR2 are SEHNR and FQNEAQ (reference sequence). Written as DNA, the CDR3 is TGTGCCAGCAGCTCCTCTACCGGGCTAGCGATCACCGGGGAGCTGTTTTTT. It codes for CASSSSTGLAITGELFF.

V is TRBV5-4 and J is TRBJ1-1; D uncertain. In germline, CDR1 is SGHNT, CDR2 YYREEE (reference sequence). Trimming left V 3 bases short and J 6 bases short, with 18 bases between. The length of the CDR3 is 15 residues. For the CDR3, the DNA is TGTGCCAGCAGCTCCGGACCTACCCAAGGCTCTGAAGCTTTCTTT. It is translated as CASSSGPTQGSEAFF.

This clone was recorded a few times. The V gene is TRBV5-1, the J gene TRBJ2-2; no firm D call. V lost 5 bases and J lost 0, with 11 bases in between. The V gene's germline CDR1 is SGHRS and CDR2 YFSETQ. This CDR3 region has 15 residues. CDR3 residues: CASSSGGTNTGELFF. The DNA for the CDR3 is TGCGCCAGCAGTTCGGGTGGAACGAACACCGGGGAGCTGTTTTTT. Full variable domain (remainder filled in from reference TRBV5-1 and TRBJ2-2): KAGVTQTPRYLIKTRGQQVTLSCSPISGHRSVSWYQQTPGQGLQFLFEYFSETQRNKGNFPGRFSGRQFSNSRSEMNVSTLELGDSALYLCASSSGGTNTGELFFGEGSRLTVL.

This clone was picked up one time. The chain carries TRBV11-2 and TRBJ2-7, with 8 bases matching TRBD2. The V and J ends lost 5 bases and 0 bases, in that order; junction bases with no gene match: 3. This CDR3 has 14 residues. Per germline, CDR1 SGHAT and CDR2 FQNNGV. The CDR3 loop is CASSPAGVSYEQYF. CDR3 coding DNA: TGTGCCAGCAGCCCAGCGGGAGTCTCCTACGAGCAGTACTTC.

J is TRBJ1-3 and V is TRBV18; D gene ambiguous. CDR3 length: 16 residues. CDR1 is KGHSH and CDR2 is LQKENI in the germline V gene. V lost 0 bases to trimming and J lost 0 bases, with 9 bases between them. The CDR3 loop reads CASSPPGSRSGNTIYF. CDR3 nucleotide sequence: TGTGCCAGCTCACCACCGGGCTCTCGCTCTGGAAACACCATATATTTT.

V is TRBV7-2 and J is TRBJ2-2; D unresolved. Germline V gene lookup returns CDR1 SGHTA and CDR2 FQGNSA. CDR3 length: 14 residues. V was clipped by 5 bases and J by 4 bases, with 11 bases between them. The CDR3 here is CASSVLWGTGELFF. CDR3 nucleotides: TGTGCCAGCAGCGTACTCTGGGGCACCGGGGAGCTGTTTTTT. The full variable domain, completed using reference TRBV7-2 and TRBJ2-2, is GAGVSQSPSNKVTEKGKDVELRCDPISGHTALYWYRQSLGQGLEFLIYFQGNSAPDKSGLPSDRFSAERTGGSVSTLTIQRTQQEDSAVYLCASSVLWGTGELFFGEGSRLTVL.

The chain combines TRBV10-2 with TRBJ1-4; the D gene is possibly TRBD1 (5 bases). Germline V gene sequence: CDR1 WSHSY, CDR2 SAAADI. The CDR3 contains 14 residues. Trimming stripped 4 bases from V and 7 bases from J, with 13 bases between. Here the CDR3 reads CASSAGRVLEKLFF. The CDR3 nucleotides are TGCGCCAGCAGTGCTGGCAGGGTACTTGAAAAACTGTTTTTT.

The V gene is TRBV5-1, the J gene TRBJ2-4; D perhaps matches TRBD2 (6 bases). This CDR3 comprises 14 residues. The germline V gene has CDR1 SGHRS and CDR2 YFSETQ. V lost 4 bases and J 8 bases, leaving 16 bases between the germline ends. For the CDR3, the DNA is TGCGCCAGCAGCCCTGGCGGGGCGGAGGACATTCAGTACTTC. Translated, it gives CASSPGGAEDIQYF.

The chain employs TRBV5-1 and TRBJ2-4, with D perhaps TRBD1 (7 bases). The germline CDR1 and CDR2 sequences are SGHRS and YFSETQ. This CDR3 contains 15 residues. The ends were cut back, 0 bases at V and 5 bases at J, with 12 bases in the middle. The CDR3 loop is CASSLDGGQQNIQYF. As DNA, the CDR3 is TGCGCCAGCAGCTTGGACGGGGGACAGCAAAACATTCAGTACTTC.

V gene TRBV19 combines with J gene TRBJ1-6; no clear D. Looked up from germline, CDR1 is LNHDA and CDR2 is SQIVND (reference sequence). This CDR3 comprises 16 residues. Trimming took 0 bases from V and 6 from J, leaving 12 bases between them. In DNA form, the CDR3 reads TGTGCCAGTAGTATAGATCCGATCGGAATTAATTCACCCCTCCACTTT. Translating gives CASSIDPIGINSPLHF.

This chain joins TRBV29-1 and TRBJ2-2, with a tentative D call TRBD2 (6 bases). The CDR3 totals 16 residues. V dropped 1 base and J dropped 0 bases, with 12 bases sitting between them. Germline values: CDR1 SQVTM, CDR2 ANQGSEA. CDR3 sequence (DNA): TGCAGCGTTGAAGTTCCACTAGCAGCGAACACCGGGGAGCTGTTTTTT. This sequence encodes CSVEVPLAANTGELFF.

The chain links TRBV5-6 to TRBJ2-3; D perhaps matches TRBD1 (6 bases). In germline, CDR1 is SGHDT, CDR2 YYEEEE. The length of the CDR3 is 12 residues. Trimming removed 4 bases from V and 5 bases from J, with 8 bases in between. This chain's CDR3 is CASSLGGDTQYF. In DNA, the CDR3 is TGTGCCAGCAGCCTAGGGGGAGATACGCAGTATTTT.

The J gene is TRBJ2-5, the V gene TRBV19; D ambiguous. CDR3 length: 15 amino acids. Germline V gene lookup returns CDR1 LNHDA and CDR2 SQIVND (reference sequence). The germline V and J ends were trimmed by 4 bases and 5 bases, with 17 bases remaining between them. CDR3 residues: CASSRSGLSGETQYF. CDR3 bases: TGTGCCAGTAGTAGGTCGGGCCTTTCCGGGGAGACCCAGTACTTC.

The V call is TRBV7-2, the J call TRBJ1-4, with TRBD1 matching 7 bases. J was trimmed by 7 bases and V by 5 bases; bases with no gene match: 13. The CDR3 is made up of 16 amino acids. Germline V gene lookup returns CDR1 SGHTA and CDR2 FQGNSA. The CDR3 coding sequence is TGTGCCAGCAGCCTAAACGGGCCGACAGGGAGTGAAAAACTGTTTTTT. This sequence encodes CASSLNGPTGSEKLFF. Full variable domain (rest looked up from reference TRBV7-2 and TRBJ1-4): GAGVSQSPSNKVTEKGKDVELRCDPISGHTALYWYRQSLGQGLEFLIYFQGNSAPDKSGLPSDRFSAERTGGSVSTLTIQRTQQEDSAVYLCASSLNGPTGSEKLFFGSGTQLSVL.

The count of this clone is one. The V call is TRBV14, the J call TRBJ2-2, with 15 bases identical to TRBD2. J was trimmed by 10 bases and V by 4 bases; bases with no gene match: 10. Germline loops: CDR1 SGHDN, CDR2 FVKESK. The CDR3 is 17 amino acids. This CDR3 is CASSPNRGLAGGVELFF. The CDR3 DNA reads as TGTGCCAGCAGCCCAAATCGGGGACTAGCGGGAGGAGTGGAGCTGTTTTTT.